This passage covers 5 T cell receptor beta chains from one sample sequenced in a study of T cells in Graves' hyperthyroidism and ophthalmopathy. The investigators amplified TCR beta CDR3 regions from RNA transcripts. HTBI primers were used for first-round RT-PCR of the TCR CDR3. Each CDR3 protein gets one entry after TCRdb re-called the multiplex PCR reads with MiXCR. The sample lists about 420,000 distinct CDR3 sequences; 15% to 19% were seen once. Sequencing used blood. These receptor sequences come from a woman aged 18-35 years with Graves' hyperthyroidism.

This clonotype has ten or more counts. The gene calls are TRBV6-1 and TRBJ1-2, with 8 bases that match TRBD1. Trimming removed 5 bases from V and 8 bases from J; junction bases left unmatched: 10. Germline CDR1 MNHNS, CDR2 SASEGT. The CDR3 is 14 residues long. This CDR3 reads CASSPQGVNRGYTF. Written as DNA, the CDR3 is TGTGCCAGCAGTCCACAGGGGGTGAATCGGGGCTACACCTTC.

This clonotype was observed at least ten times. This sequence joins TRBV5-1 and TRBJ2-1; TRBD1 matches 7 bases. The end of the DNA is better explained by TRBJ2-7, so the J call may be wrong. The CDR3 spans 16 residues. Germline V lookup: CDR1 SGHRS, CDR2 YFSETQ. CDR3 DNA sequence: TGCGCCAGCAGCCTTCGGACAGGACAAGCCCTAAATGAGCAGTACTTC. It specifies CASSLRTGQALNEQYF.

The chain couples TRBV20-1 to TRBJ1-1; perhaps TRBD1 as D (5 bases). Germline lookup yields CDR1 DFQATT and CDR2 SNEGSKA (reference sequence). The ends were cut back, 3 bases at V and 3 bases at J, with 14 bases in the middle. The CDR3 covers 14 residues. The DNA for the CDR3 is TGCAGTGCTAGGGAATTCCTCAGGGACACTGAAGCTTTCTTT. This translates into CSAREFLRDTEAFF.

This clonotype was counted ten times or more. The chain's CDR3 is CASSPLPGEEQYF. The CDR3 nucleotides read TGTGCCAGCTCACCACTGCCAGGGGAAGAGCAGTACTTC. The chain joins TRBV18 to TRBJ2-7; tentatively, D is TRBD1 (6 bases). The CDR3 covers 13 residues. CDR1 and CDR2 (germline): KGHSH, LQKENI. V lost 1 base and J lost 7, with 11 bases in between.

This chain uses TRBV2 with TRBJ1-2; TRBD1 matches at 11 bases. Germline V gene lookup returns CDR1 SNHLY and CDR2 FYNNEI. After removal of 6 bases from V and 8 bases from J, the junction contained 5 bases not matched to a gene. The CDR3 totals 13 residues. CDR3 nucleotide sequence: TGTGCCAGCAGCGGACAGGGGGCGGGGGGCTACACCTTC. This codes for CASSGQGAGGYTF.